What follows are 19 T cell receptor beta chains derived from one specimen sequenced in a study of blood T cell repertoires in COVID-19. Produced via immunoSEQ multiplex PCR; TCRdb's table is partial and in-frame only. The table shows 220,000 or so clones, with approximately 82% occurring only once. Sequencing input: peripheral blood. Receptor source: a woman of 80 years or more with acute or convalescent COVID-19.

The CDR3 loop is CAGHPGHVYGYTF. CDR3 nucleotides: TGTGCCGGCCATCCGGGACACGTCTATGGCTACACCTTC. This rearrangement joins TRBV2 to TRBJ1-2; possibly TRBD1 for D (6 bases). Trimming left V 11 bases short and J 4 bases short, with 17 bases between. In germline, CDR1 is SNHLY, CDR2 FYNNEI. CDR3 length: 13 residues.

The CDR3 sequence: CATSSGAGLRETQYF. CDR3 bases: TGTGCCACCAGCAGTGGAGCGGGATTACGGGAGACCCAGTACTTC. This chain uses TRBV15 with TRBJ2-5, with TRBD2 matching over 7 bases. Per the germline V gene, CDR1 is LNHNV and CDR2 is YYDKDF (reference sequence). This CDR3 comprises 15 residues. With V trimmed by 3 bases and J by 5 bases, 9 bases remained unmatched. The complete variable domain, with remaining parts taken from reference TRBV15 and TRBJ2-5, reads DAMVIQNPRYQVTQFGKPVTLSCSQTLNHNVMYWYQQKSSQAPKLLFHYYDKDFNNEADTPDNFQSRRPNTSFCFLDIRSPGLGDTAMYLCATSSGAGLRETQYFGPGTRLLVL.

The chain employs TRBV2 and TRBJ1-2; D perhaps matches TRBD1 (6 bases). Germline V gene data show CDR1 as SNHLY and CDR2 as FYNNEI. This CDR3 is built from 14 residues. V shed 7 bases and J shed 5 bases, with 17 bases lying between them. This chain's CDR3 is CASIPDRSLYGYTF. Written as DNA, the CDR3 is TGTGCCAGCATTCCGGACAGATCCCTATATGGCTACACCTTC.

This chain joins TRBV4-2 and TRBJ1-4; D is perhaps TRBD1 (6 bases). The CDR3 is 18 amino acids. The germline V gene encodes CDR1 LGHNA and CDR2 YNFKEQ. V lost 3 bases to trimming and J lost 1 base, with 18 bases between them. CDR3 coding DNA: TGTGCCAGCAGCCAGGCAACCCTAGCAGGGGAAACTAATGAAAAACTGTTTTTT. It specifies CASSQATLAGETNEKLFF.

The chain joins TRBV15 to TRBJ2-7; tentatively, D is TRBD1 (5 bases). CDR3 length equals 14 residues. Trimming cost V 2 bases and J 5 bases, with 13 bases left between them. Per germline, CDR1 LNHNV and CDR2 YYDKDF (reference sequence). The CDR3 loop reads CATSRRQGGDEQYF. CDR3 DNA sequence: TGTGCCACCAGCAGAAGGCAGGGTGGGGACGAGCAGTACTTC.

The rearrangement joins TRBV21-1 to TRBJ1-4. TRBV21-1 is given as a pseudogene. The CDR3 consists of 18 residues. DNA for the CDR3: TGTGCCAGCAGCCTCTGGGGGAAGGCGGGGGCAACTAATGAAAAACTGTTTTTT. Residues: CASSLWGKAGATNEKLFF.

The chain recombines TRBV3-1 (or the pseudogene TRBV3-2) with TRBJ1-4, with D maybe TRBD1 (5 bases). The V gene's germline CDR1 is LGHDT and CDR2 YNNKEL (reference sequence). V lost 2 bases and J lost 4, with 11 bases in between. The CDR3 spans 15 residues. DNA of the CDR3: TGTGCCAGCAGCCAACGAAAAGGGGATAATGAAAAACTGTTTTTT. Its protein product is CASSQRKGDNEKLFF.

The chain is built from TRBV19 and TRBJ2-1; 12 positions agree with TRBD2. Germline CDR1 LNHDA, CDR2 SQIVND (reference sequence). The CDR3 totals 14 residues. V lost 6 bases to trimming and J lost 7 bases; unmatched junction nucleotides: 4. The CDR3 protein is CASSPSGRENEQFF. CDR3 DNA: TGTGCCAGTAGCCCTAGCGGGAGGGAGAATGAGCAGTTCTTC.

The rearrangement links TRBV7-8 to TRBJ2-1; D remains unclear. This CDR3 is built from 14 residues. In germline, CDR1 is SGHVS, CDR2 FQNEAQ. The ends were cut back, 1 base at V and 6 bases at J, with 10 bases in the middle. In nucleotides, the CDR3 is TGTGCCAGCAGCTTAGGAGGAGCCGGCAATGAGCAGTTCTTC. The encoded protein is CASSLGGAGNEQFF.

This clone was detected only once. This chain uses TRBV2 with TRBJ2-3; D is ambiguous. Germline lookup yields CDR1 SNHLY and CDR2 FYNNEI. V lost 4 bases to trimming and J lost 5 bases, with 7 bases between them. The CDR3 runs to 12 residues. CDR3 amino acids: CASSVSRDTQYF. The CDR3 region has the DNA TGTGCCAGCAGTGTGTCGAGAGATACGCAGTATTTT.

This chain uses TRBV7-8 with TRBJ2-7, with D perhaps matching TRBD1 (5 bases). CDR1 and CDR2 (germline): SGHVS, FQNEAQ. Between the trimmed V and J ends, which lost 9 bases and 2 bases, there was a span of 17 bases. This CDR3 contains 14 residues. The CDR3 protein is CASTKTERTYEQYF. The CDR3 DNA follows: TGTGCCAGTACGAAGACAGAGAGAACCTACGAGCAGTACTTC.

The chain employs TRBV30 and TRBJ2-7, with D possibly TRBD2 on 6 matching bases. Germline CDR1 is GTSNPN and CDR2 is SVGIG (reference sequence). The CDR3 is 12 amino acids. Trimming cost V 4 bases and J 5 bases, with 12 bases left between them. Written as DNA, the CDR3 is TGTGCCTGGACCCGGGGGATCAACGAGCAGTACTTC. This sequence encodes CAWTRGINEQYF.

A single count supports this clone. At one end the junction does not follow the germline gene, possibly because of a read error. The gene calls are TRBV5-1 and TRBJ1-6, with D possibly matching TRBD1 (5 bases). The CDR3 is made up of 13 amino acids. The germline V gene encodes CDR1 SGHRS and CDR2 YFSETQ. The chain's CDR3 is CASSPTWGGPPCF. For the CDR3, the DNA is TGCGCCAGCAGCCCCACCTGGGGGGGTCCTCCGTGTTTT.

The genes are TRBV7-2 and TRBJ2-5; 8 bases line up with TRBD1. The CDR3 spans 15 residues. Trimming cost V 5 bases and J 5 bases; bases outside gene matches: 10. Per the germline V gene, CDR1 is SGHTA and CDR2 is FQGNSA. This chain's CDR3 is CASSPGQGMVETQYF. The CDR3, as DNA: TGTGCCAGCAGCCCTGGACAGGGTATGGTCGAGACCCAGTACTTC.

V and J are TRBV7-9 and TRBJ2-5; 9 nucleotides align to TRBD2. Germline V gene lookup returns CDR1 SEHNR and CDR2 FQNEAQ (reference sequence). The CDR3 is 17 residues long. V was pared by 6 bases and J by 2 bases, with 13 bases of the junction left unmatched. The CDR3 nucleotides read TGTGCCAGCAGTCAACGGAGACTAGCGGAGAGACAAGAGACCCAGTACTTC. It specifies CASSQRRLAERQETQYF.

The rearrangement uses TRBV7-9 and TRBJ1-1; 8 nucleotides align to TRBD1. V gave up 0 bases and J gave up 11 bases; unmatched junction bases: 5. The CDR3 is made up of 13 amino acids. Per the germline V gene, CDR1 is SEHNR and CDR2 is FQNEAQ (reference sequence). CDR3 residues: CASSLATGAYAFF. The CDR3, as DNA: TGTGCCAGCAGCTTAGCGACAGGGGCTTACGCTTTCTTT.

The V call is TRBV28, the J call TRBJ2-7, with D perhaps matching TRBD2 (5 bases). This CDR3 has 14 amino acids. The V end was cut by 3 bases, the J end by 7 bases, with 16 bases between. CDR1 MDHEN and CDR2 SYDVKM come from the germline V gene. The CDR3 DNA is TGTGCCAGCAGTTTTGGGGAGCGGAAGCAAGAGCAGTACTTC. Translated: CASSFGERKQEQYF.

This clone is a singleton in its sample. DNA for the CDR3: TGTGCCAGCTCACCGGGACAGGTCTATGGCTACACCTTC. Translation: CASSPGQVYGYTF. V usage is TRBV18 and J usage is TRBJ1-2, with 8 nucleotides matching TRBD1. The V gene end was trimmed by 3 bases and the J gene end by 4 bases; junction bases not matched to a gene: 1. CDR3 size: 13 residues. The germline V gene encodes CDR1 KGHSH and CDR2 LQKENI.

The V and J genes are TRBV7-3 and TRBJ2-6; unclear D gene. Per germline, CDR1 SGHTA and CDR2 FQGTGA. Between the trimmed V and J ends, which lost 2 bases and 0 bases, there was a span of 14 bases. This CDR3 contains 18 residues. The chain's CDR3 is CASSLGAVVSSGANVLTF. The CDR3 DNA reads TGTGCCAGCAGCTTAGGAGCCGTAGTTAGCTCTGGGGCCAACGTCCTGACTTTC.